This T cell receptor (beta chain) was retrieved from a study of cytomegalovirus exposure and HLA in healthy donors. Study-level results: Whilst most TCR sequences proved rare, a subset of public TCRs occurred across many donors.

It was with 60 Vbeta and 13 Jbeta primers that the PCR ran. Sequencing used immunoSEQ multiplex PCR; TCRdb keeps in-frame clones, though not all of them. The sample yields 100,000 to 150,000 clones, 80% seen once. V lost 1 base and J lost 4, with 15 bases in between. From germline, CDR1 is SGHDT and CDR2 YYEEEE. The CDR3 contains 16 residues. About this clone: What it binds is unknown.

The source of this sequence is a man between 50 and 59 years old in good health and CMV-seronegative. Sample: PBMCs. The chain combines TRBV5-6 with TRBJ2-1; possible D gene TRBD1, 6 bases. CDR3 loop: CASSLSPTGTYNEQFF. The CDR3 region has the DNA TGTGCCAGCAGCTTGTCGCCGACAGGCACTTACAATGAGCAGTTCTTC.